The TCR beta chain described here comes from a study of shared clonotypes between healthy human individuals. Per the original data handling: Without quality scores, immunoSEQ junctional reads could not be filtered like full-length reads. Produced via immunoSEQ multiplex PCR; TCRdb's table is partial and in-frame only. V, J and clone size are those of that table, while D and trimming were read from the DNA. The table shows about 490,000 clones, with 76% occurring only once. The germline CDR1 and CDR2 sequences are SGDLS and YYNGEE. CDR3 length: 13 residues. V gave up 0 bases and J gave up 4 bases, with 5 bases separating them.

This clonotype originated in a middle-aged woman in good health. Some clones in this sample may be carry-over from other donors' samples. Sequencing input: PBMCs. The chain links TRBV9 to TRBJ2-1; D gene uncertain. The CDR3, as DNA: TGTGCCAGCAGCGTAGCAATGTACAATGAGCAGTTCTTC. It yields the protein CASSVAMYNEQFF.